Sequencing of this T cell receptor beta chain was carried out in a study of T cells in Graves' hyperthyroidism and ophthalmopathy. Study summary: Peripheral blood was obtained at initial diagnosis, preceding any treatment.

CDR1 is SGHAT, CDR2 FQNNGV, per germline. The CDR3 spans 15 residues. V dropped 3 bases and J dropped 4; count of bases not matched to a gene: 5. This clonotype was counted a few times. RNA transcripts gave rise to amplified TCR beta CDR3 regions. First-round RT-PCR with HTBI primers amplified the TCR CDR3 region. MiXCR, applied by TCRdb to the multiplex PCR reads, yields one record per CDR3 protein. The table lists some 550,000 distinct CDR3 sequences, about a sixth of them singletons. Sequencing was done on a sample of blood. The receptor's source is a middle-aged woman with Graves' ophthalmopathy. The chain uses TRBV11-2 and TRBJ2-5, with TRBD1 identical over 10 bases. The CDR3 nucleotides are TGTGCCAGCAGCTTTCAGACAGGGGGCTTAGAGACCCAGTACTTC. This sequence encodes CASSFQTGGLETQYF.